Listed below are T cell receptor beta chains from one sample, sequenced in a study of blood T cells in healthy people across ages. TCRdb itself ran the 5' RACE reads through MiXCR, one entry per CDR3 protein. The sample has about a million distinct CDR3 sequences, 51% seen once; the top ten hold about a fifth. The source material was blood. These receptors were taken from a woman aged 55-69 years in good health. CDR3s include the opening cysteine and the closing phenylalanine or tryptophan. The order of the fields is D gene, J gene, clone size, CDR3 length, V gene, CDR3 protein, CDR3 DNA. D genes are given only for firm matches. Size is omitted from some rows. Given values are once, few, many or a class for expanded clones.

.,TRBJ2-4,few,15,TRBV20-1,CSARSMVLAKNIQYF,TGCAGTGCTAGATCGATGGTGTTAGCCAAAAACATTCAGTACTTC
.,TRBJ1-2,.,15,TRBV5-5,CASSGGPNANYGYTF,TGTGCCAGCAGCGGGGGTCCTAATGCTAACTATGGCTACACCTTC
.,TRBJ2-7,.,14,TRBV12-3/TRBV12-4,CASSLGQDYNEQYF,TGTGCCAGCAGTTTAGGACAGGACTACAATGAGCAGTACTTC
.,TRBJ2-7,few,15,TRBV28,CASSDRGPFSYEQYF,TGTGCCAGCAGCGACAGAGGACCTTTCTCCTACGAGCAGTACTTC
.,TRBJ2-7,.,14,TRBV12-3/TRBV12-4,CASSPTTVNYEQYF,TGTGCCAGCAGTCCAACCACTGTGAATTACGAGCAGTACTTC
.,TRBJ2-5,.,14,TRBV6-5,CASSYPGPSRTQYF,TGTGCCAGCAGTTATCCGGGGCCCTCGAGGACCCAGTACTTC
.,TRBJ2-3,.,14,TRBV27,CASSQWTATDTQYF,TGTGCCAGCAGTCAATGGACGGCCACAGATACGCAGTATTTT
.,TRBJ2-7,.,13,TRBV27,CASKGMGIYEQYF,TGTGCCAGCAAGGGGATGGGGATCTACGAGCAGTACTTC
.,TRBJ2-7,.,15,TRBV27,CASSADSGPSYEQYF,TGTGCCAGCAGCGCTGATAGCGGTCCTTCCTACGAGCAGTACTTC
TRBD1,TRBJ2-5,few,13,TRBV10-3,CASNRGNEETQYF,TGTGCCTCAAACAGGGGGAACGAAGAGACCCAGTACTTC
TRBD2,TRBJ2-3,many,15,TRBV7-2,CASSPRGGGTDTQYF,TGTGCCAGCAGTCCCCGGGGGGGGGGCACAGATACGCAGTATTTT
.,TRBJ2-3,.,15,TRBV24-1,CATSDVTGEADTQYF,TGTGCCACCAGTGATGTTACTGGGGAAGCAGATACGCAGTATTTT
.,TRBJ2-1,.,17,TRBV7-2,CASSLGSVWGLDGEQFF,TGTGCCAGCAGCTTAGGGTCGGTGTGGGGGTTGGATGGTGAGCAGTTCTTC
TRBD1,TRBJ1-6,.,14,TRBV28,CASTRDRNNSPLHF,TGTGCCAGTACTCGGGACAGAAATAATTCACCCCTCCACTTT
TRBD2,TRBJ2-7,.,16,TRBV20-1,CSARPGLAGMSYEQYF,TGCAGTGCTAGACCCGGACTAGCGGGAATGTCCTACGAGCAGTACTTC
.,TRBJ1-5,few,14,TRBV27,CASRWGDSNQPQHF,TGTGCCAGCCGTTGGGGGGATAGCAATCAGCCCCAGCATTTT
TRBD1,TRBJ2-3,.,18,TRBV7-2,CASSLVRVSGQSADTQYF,TGTGCCAGCAGCTTAGTTCGGGTCTCGGGACAGAGCGCAGATACGCAGTATTTT
TRBD2,TRBJ2-7,once,14,TRBV6-2/TRBV6-3,CASLIAGGPYEQYF,TGTGCCAGCTTAATTGCGGGAGGGCCTTACGAGCAGTACTTC
TRBD2,TRBJ2-3,many,16,TRBV20-1,CSASPRLAGGGDTQYF,TGCAGTGCTAGCCCTCGTCTAGCGGGAGGGGGAGATACGCAGTATTTT
.,TRBJ1-2,.,16,TRBV12-3/TRBV12-4,CATWGGEKSANYGYTF,TGTGCCACCTGGGGAGGGGAAAAATCTGCTAACTATGGCTACACCTTC
.,TRBJ1-4,few,14,TRBV4-3,CASSQEGSLGKLFF,TGCGCCAGCAGCCAAGAAGGGTCTCTCGGAAAACTGTTTTTT
TRBD2,TRBJ2-3,.,18,TRBV7-2,CASSSRTSGRGGTDTQYF,TGTGCCAGCAGCTCCAGGACTAGCGGGAGGGGTGGCACAGATACGCAGTATTTT
TRBD2,TRBJ2-3,.,15,TRBV2,CASSARTSGTDTQYF,TGTGCCAGCAGTGCCCGGACTAGCGGCACAGATACGCAGTATTTT
.,TRBJ1-1,.,13,TRBV3-1,CASSQEGGFKAFF,TGTGCCAGCAGTCAAGAGGGGGGTTTTAAAGCTTTCTTT
.,TRBJ1-2,.,13,TRBV27,CASSFDRLGGYTF,TGTGCCAGCAGTTTCGACAGGCTGGGAGGCTACACCTTC
.,TRBJ2-3,.,13,TRBV12-3/TRBV12-4,CASRKQGKYEQYF,TGTGCCAGCAGGAAACAGGGCAAATACGAGCAGTATTTT
.,TRBJ2-3,few,13,TRBV15,CATSRDHRRTQYF,TGTGCCACCAGCAGAGACCACAGGCGTACGCAGTATTTT
.,TRBJ2-1,.,16,TRBV11-2,CASSTRSGGAYNEQFF,TGTGCCAGCAGCACCCGAAGCGGAGGGGCCTACAATGAGCAGTTCTTC
.,TRBJ2-2,.,14,TRBV20-1,CSAGLRMDTGELFF,TGCAGTGCTGGGCTTAGAATGGACACCGGGGAGCTGTTTTTT
.,TRBJ2-7,.,16,TRBV6-5,CASSYSPRQLTYEQYF,TGTGCCAGCAGTTACTCGCCTAGACAGCTCACCTACGAGCAGTACTTC
.,TRBJ2-7,few,13,TRBV2,CASSDIISYEQYF,TGTGCCAGCAGTGATATTATATCCTACGAGCAGTACTTC
TRBD2,TRBJ2-4,.,15,TRBV6-2/TRBV6-3,CASSQLAGTKNIQYF,TGTGCCAGCAGCCAACTAGCGGGGACCAAAAACATTCAGTACTTC
TRBD1,TRBJ2-7,.,15,TRBV28,CASSLVGQGANEQYF,TGTGCCAGCAGTTTAGTAGGACAGGGGGCCAACGAGCAGTACTTC
.,TRBJ2-1,.,13,TRBV11-1,CASSLSGGDEQFF,TGTGCCAGCAGCTTATCTGGGGGAGATGAGCAGTTCTTC
.,TRBJ1-5,.,12,TRBV28,CATKGSNQPQHF,TGTGCCACCAAGGGGAGCAATCAGCCCCAGCATTTT
TRBD2,TRBJ2-3,.,15,TRBV4-1,CASSPPGTTTDTQYF,TGCGCCAGCAGCCCACCCGGGACTACCACAGATACGCAGTATTTT
TRBD1,TRBJ2-7,.,14,TRBV14,CASSPGTVYNEQYF,TGTGCCAGCAGCCCGGGGACAGTATACAATGAGCAGTACTTC
.,TRBJ2-5,.,16,TRBV5-4,CASSTARGGRQETQYF,TGTGCCAGCAGCACTGCCCGGGGCGGCCGCCAAGAGACCCAGTACTTC
.,TRBJ2-1,.,15,TRBV5-1,CASSFGIAATEEQFF,TGCGCCAGCAGCTTTGGGATAGCGGCTACGGAAGAGCAGTTCTTC
.,TRBJ2-1,.,11,TRBV20-1,CSARLLQEQFF,TGCAGTGCTAGACTCCTACAGGAGCAGTTCTTC
.,TRBJ2-7,.,15,TRBV7-2,CASSLDGSRPYEQYF,TGTGCCAGCAGCTTAGACGGGTCGCGGCCCTACGAGCAGTACTTC
.,TRBJ1-5,.,14,TRBV21-1,CASSNRQTNQPQHF,TGTGCCAGCAGCAACAGGCAGACCAATCAGCCCCAGCATTTT
.,TRBJ2-5,many,14,TRBV6-7,CASSFTGTGGTQYF,TGTGCCAGCAGTTTTACTGGGACCGGGGGGACCCAGTACTTC
.,TRBJ2-1,.,12,TRBV28,CASSWAGSEQFF,TGTGCCAGCAGCTGGGCAGGCAGCGAGCAGTTCTTC
.,TRBJ1-2,few,13,TRBV3-1,CASSQRGAGGYTF,TGTGCCAGCAGCCAACGGGGGGCAGGTGGCTACACCTTC
TRBD1,TRBJ2-2,.,16,TRBV7-3,CASTQDRGASIGELFF,TGTGCCAGCACCCAAGACAGGGGCGCATCTATCGGGGAGCTGTTTTTT
TRBD1,TRBJ1-2,many,13,TRBV7-9,CASSLTGDYGYTF,TGTGCCAGCAGCCTGACAGGGGACTATGGCTACACCTTC
.,TRBJ1-6,.,15,TRBV11-2,CASSAQGSYNSPLHF,TGTGCCAGCAGCGCACAGGGTTCATATAATTCACCCCTCCACTTT
.,TRBJ1-5,.,15,TRBV28,CASGGRGNSNQPQHF,TGTGCCAGCGGGGGTCGGGGTAACAGCAATCAGCCCCAGCATTTT
TRBD2,TRBJ2-3,few,15,TRBV12-3/TRBV12-4,CASRFSGIPSDTQYF,TGTGCCAGCAGATTTAGCGGGATTCCGTCAGATACGCAGTATTTT
.,TRBJ2-1,.,16,TRBV29-1,CSVEALNGGTNNEQFF,TGCAGCGTTGAAGCGCTAAATGGGGGGACCAACAATGAGCAGTTCTTC
.,TRBJ2-7,few,14,TRBV4-2,CASRRGTETYEQYF,TGTGCCAGCCGTAGGGGGACGGAGACCTACGAGCAGTACTTC
TRBD2,TRBJ2-7,.,14,TRBV5-1,CASSMTSFGYEQYF,TGCGCCAGCAGCATGACTAGCTTCGGATACGAGCAGTACTTC
.,TRBJ2-3,.,18,TRBV7-9,CASSLVAGPLMGTDTQYF,TGTGCCAGCAGCTTAGTGGCGGGCCCTCTAATGGGCACAGATACGCAGTATTTT
.,TRBJ2-2,.,14,TRBV3-1,CASSRDLATGELFF,TGTGCCAGCAGCCGGGACTTAGCCACCGGGGAGCTGTTTTTT